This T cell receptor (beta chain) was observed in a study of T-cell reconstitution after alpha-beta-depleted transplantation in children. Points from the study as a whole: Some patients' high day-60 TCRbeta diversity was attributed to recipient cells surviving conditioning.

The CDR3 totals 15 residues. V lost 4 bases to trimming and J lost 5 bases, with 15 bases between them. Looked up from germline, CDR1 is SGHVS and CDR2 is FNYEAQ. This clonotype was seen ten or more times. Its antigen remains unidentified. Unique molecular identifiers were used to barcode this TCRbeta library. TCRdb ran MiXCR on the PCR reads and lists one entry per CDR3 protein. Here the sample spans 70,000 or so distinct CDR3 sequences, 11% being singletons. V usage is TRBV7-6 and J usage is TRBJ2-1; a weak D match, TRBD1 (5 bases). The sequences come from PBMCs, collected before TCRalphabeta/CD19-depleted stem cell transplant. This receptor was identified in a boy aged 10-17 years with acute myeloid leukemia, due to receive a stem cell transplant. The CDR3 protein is CASSSTVGSHNEQFF. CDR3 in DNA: TGTGCCAGCAGCTCGACAGTCGGCAGTCACAATGAGCAGTTCTTC.